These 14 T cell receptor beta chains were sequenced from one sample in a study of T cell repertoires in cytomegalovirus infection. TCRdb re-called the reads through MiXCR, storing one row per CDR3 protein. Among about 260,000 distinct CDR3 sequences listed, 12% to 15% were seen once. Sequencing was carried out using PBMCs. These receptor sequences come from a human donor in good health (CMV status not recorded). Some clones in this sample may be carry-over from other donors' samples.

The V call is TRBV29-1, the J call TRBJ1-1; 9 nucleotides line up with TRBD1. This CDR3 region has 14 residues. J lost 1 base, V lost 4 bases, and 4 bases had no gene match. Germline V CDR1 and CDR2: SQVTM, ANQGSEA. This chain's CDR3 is CSVGAGQGNTEAFF. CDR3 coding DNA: TGCAGCGTTGGGGCGGGACAGGGGAACACTGAAGCTTTCTTT. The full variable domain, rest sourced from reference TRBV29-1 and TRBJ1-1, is SAVISQKPSRDICQRGTSLTIQCQVDSQVTMMFWYRQQPGQSLTLIATANQGSEATYESGFVIDKFPISRPNLTFSTLTVSNMSPEDSSIYLCSVGAGQGNTEAFFGQGTRLTVV.

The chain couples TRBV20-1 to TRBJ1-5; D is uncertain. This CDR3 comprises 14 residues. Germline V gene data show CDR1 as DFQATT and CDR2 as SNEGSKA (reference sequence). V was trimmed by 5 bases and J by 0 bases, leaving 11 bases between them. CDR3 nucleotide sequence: TGCAGTGCTCTGGACGGCCATAGCAATCAGCCCCAGCATTTT. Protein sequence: CSALDGHSNQPQHF.

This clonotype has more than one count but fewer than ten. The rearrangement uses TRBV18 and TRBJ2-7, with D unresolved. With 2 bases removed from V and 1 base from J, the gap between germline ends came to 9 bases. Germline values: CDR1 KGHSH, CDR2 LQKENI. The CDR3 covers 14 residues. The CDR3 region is CASSPGFQSYEQYF. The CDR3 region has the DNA TGTGCCAGCTCACCAGGGTTCCAGTCCTACGAGCAGTACTTC.

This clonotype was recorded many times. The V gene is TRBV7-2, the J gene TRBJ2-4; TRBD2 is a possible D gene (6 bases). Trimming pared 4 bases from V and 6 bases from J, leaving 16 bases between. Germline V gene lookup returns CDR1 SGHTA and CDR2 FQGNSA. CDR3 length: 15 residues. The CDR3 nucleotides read TGTGCCAGCAGCTCCACGGGAGAAGGGGTAAACATTCAGTACTTC. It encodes CASSSTGEGVNIQYF.

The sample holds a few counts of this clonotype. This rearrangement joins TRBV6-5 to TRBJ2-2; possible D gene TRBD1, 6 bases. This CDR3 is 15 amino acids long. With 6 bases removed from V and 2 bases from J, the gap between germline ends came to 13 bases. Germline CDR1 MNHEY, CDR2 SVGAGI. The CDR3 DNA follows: TGTGCCAGCAGACCACCGGGACAAAACACCGGGGAGCTGTTTTTT. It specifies CASRPPGQNTGELFF.

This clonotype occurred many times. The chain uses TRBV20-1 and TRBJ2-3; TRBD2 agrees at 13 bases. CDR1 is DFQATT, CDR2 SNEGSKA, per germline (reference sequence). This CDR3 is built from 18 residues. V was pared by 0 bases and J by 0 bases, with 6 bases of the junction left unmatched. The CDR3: CSARDPRTSGGSTDTQYF. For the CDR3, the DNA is TGCAGTGCTAGAGATCCCCGGACTAGCGGGGGCAGCACAGATACGCAGTATTTT.

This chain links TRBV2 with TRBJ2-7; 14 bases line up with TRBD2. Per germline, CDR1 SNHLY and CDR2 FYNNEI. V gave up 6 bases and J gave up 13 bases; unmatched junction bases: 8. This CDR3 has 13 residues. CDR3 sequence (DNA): TGTGCCAGCAGCGCTGGACTAGCGGGGGGATATTACTTC. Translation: CASSAGLAGGYYF.

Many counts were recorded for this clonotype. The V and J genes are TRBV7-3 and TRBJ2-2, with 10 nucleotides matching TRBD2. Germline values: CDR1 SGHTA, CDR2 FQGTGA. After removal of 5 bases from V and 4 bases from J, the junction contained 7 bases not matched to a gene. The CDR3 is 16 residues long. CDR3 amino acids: CASSLLAGASTGELFF. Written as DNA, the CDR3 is TGTGCCAGCAGCCTTCTAGCGGGAGCTAGCACCGGGGAGCTGTTTTTT. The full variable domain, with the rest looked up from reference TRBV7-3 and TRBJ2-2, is GAGVSQTPSNKVTEKGKYVELRCDPISGHTALYWYRQSLGQGPEFLIYFQGTGAADDSGLPNDRFFAVRPEGSVSTLKIQRTERGDSAVYLCASSLLAGASTGELFFGEGSRLTVL.

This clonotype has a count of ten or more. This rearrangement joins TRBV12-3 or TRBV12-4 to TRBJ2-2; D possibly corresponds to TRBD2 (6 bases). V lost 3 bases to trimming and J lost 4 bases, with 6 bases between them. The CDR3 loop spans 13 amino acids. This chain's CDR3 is CASSLGGTGELFF. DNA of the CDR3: TGTGCCAGCAGTTTGGGGGGCACCGGGGAGCTGTTTTTT.

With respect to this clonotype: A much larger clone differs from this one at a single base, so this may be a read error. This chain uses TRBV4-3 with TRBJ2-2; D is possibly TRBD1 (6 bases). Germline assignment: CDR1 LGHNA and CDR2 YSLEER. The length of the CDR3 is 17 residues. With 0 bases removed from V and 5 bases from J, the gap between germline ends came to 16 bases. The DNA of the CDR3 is TGCGCCAGCAGCCAAGATGGACAGAGGGCGCGTACCGGGGAGCTGTTTTTT. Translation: CASSQDGQRARTGELFF.

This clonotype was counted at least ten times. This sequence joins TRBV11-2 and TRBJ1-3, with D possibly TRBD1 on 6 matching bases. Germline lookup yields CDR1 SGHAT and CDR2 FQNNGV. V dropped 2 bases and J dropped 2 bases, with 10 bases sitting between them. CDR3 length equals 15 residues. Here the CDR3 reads CASSLWGAAGNTIYF. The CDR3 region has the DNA TGTGCCAGCAGCTTATGGGGGGCTGCTGGAAACACCATATATTTT.

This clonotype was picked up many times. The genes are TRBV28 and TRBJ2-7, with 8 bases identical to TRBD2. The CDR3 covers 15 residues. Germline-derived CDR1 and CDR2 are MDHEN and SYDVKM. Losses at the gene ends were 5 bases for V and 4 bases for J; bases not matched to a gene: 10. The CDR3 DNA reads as TGTGCCAGCAGTCAGACCGGGACTAGTTATTACGAGCAGTACTTC. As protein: CASSQTGTSYYEQYF.

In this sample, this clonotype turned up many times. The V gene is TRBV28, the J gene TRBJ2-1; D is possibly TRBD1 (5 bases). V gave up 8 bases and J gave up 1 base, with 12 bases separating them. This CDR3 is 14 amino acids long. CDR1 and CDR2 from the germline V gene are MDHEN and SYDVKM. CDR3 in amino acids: CASLRPGSYNEQFF. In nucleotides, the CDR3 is TGTGCCAGCCTAAGGCCAGGGTCCTACAATGAGCAGTTCTTC.

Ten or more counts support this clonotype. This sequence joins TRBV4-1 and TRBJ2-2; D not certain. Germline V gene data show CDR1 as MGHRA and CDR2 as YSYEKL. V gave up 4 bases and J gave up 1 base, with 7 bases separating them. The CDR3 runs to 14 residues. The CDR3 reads CASSPPKNTGELFF. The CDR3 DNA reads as TGCGCCAGCAGCCCCCCGAAGAACACCGGGGAGCTGTTTTTT.